The clone carrying this TCR beta chain occurred a few times. Its cognate antigen is unknown. Unmatched junction bases numbered 8, after V lost 5 bases and J lost 7 bases. Germline lookup yields CDR1 SEHNR and CDR2 FQNEAQ (reference sequence). The CDR3 loop spans 13 amino acids. The sample comes from a study of PD-1 blockade in classical Hodgkin lymphoma. Study-level findings and limits: The study found that TCR diversity rose significantly by C4D1 in CD4+ but not CD8+ cells. TCR diversity at baseline was reported to be reduced in newly diagnosed patients relative to healthy donors.

Repertoires were generated with immunoSEQ multiplex PCR, while TCRdb's copy carries only in-frame clones and drops some. The table has approximately 1,000 clones, 72% seen once. The time point here: cycle 4 day 1 (C4D1), after less than 7 weeks of nivolumab. After autologous stem cell transplantation all patients relapsed, and prior brentuximab vedotin exposure differed between cohorts. Magnetic negative selection isolated CD8+ T cells from thawed PBMCs. Patients reached a best response of complete response, partial response or progressive disease. The sequences come from CD8+ T cells from blood, collected before the fourth cycle of nivolumab. The V and J genes are TRBV7-9 and TRBJ2-7, with 7 positions matching TRBD1. The sequence derives from a human donor with classical Hodgkin lymphoma. For the CDR3, the DNA is TGTGCCAGCAGCCCCCCACAGGGGTGGGAGCAGTACTTC. Encoded protein: CASSPPQGWEQYF.